This T cell receptor beta chain was obtained from a study of cytomegalovirus exposure and HLA in healthy donors. Germline trimming cut 3 bases from V and 4 bases from J; bases unmatched to any gene: 12. The CDR3 is 17 amino acids. Germline V lookup: CDR1 ENHRY, CDR2 SYGVKD. This PCR relied on a set of 60 Vbeta primers and 13 Jbeta primers. Assay used: immunoSEQ multiplex PCR; TCRdb lists only in-frame clones, some missing. The sample yields 140,000 or so clones, 88% seen once. The clonotype was recovered from a woman aged 40-49 years in good health and CMV-seronegative. The rearrangement joins TRBV10-3 to TRBJ2-1; TRBD2 aligns across 7 bases. Specimen: PBMCs. In DNA, the CDR3 is TGTGCCATCAGTGACTTCGGACTAGGACCCTCATACAATGAGCAGTTCTTC. It encodes CAISDFGLGPSYNEQFF.